Following are 9 T cell receptor beta chains from one sample sequenced in a study of response to subunit inactivated influenza vaccine. TCRdb reprocessed the RT-PCR reads via MiXCR and lists one record per CDR3 protein. The data contain almost 250,000 distinct CDR3 sequences, 12% of them singletons. Sequencing was performed on non-naive T cells sorted from PBMCs, taken 14 to 15 days before vaccination. The source of these receptors is a man in his fifties or sixties who received an inactivated influenza vaccine.

The gene calls are TRBV20-1 and TRBJ2-3; 7 bases map to TRBD2. Losses at the gene ends were 1 base for V and 1 base for J; bases not matched to a gene: 2. The germline V gene encodes CDR1 DFQATT and CDR2 SNEGSKA (reference sequence). CDR3 length equals 14 residues. CDR3 sequence: CSARVSGGTDTQYF. CDR3 sequence (DNA): TGCAGTGCTAGAGTAAGCGGGGGCACAGATACGCAGTATTTT.

This clonotype was observed a handful of times. This chain links TRBV28 with TRBJ1-2; D is perhaps TRBD1 (5 bases). Trimming left V 2 bases short and J 6 bases short, with 19 bases between. There are 16 residues in the CDR3. Germline lookup yields CDR1 MDHEN and CDR2 SYDVKM. The CDR3 sequence is CASSLLMALGTNGYTF. CDR3 in DNA: TGTGCCAGCAGTTTACTCATGGCCCTAGGGACCAATGGCTACACCTTC.

This clonotype occurred many times. The chain uses TRBV5-1 and TRBJ2-1, with D tentatively TRBD1 (6 bases). V was shortened by 4 bases and J by 6 bases, with 11 bases between the two germline ends. This CDR3 has 13 residues. Germline CDR1 SGHRS, CDR2 YFSETQ. The CDR3 loop reads CASSPGQLNEQFF. For the CDR3, the DNA is TGCGCCAGCAGCCCGGGACAACTCAATGAGCAGTTCTTC.

This clonotype has just a few counts. CDR3 nucleotides: TGTGCCAGCAGCTTAAGCGGACAGGGGGCGAAATACGAGCAGTACTTC. This encodes CASSLSGQGAKYEQYF. This sequence joins TRBV5-6 and TRBJ2-7, with TRBD1 matching 11 bases. The CDR3 runs 16 residues. With 2 bases clipped from V and 4 bases from J, the junction kept 8 bases outside the gene matches. Germline V gene data show CDR1 as SGHDT and CDR2 as YYEEEE.

The chain employs TRBV20-1 and TRBJ1-2, with D uncertain. This CDR3 is built from 15 residues. CDR1 is DFQATT, CDR2 SNEGSKA, per germline (reference sequence). V lost 0 bases and J lost 4, with 15 bases in between. CDR3 DNA: TGCAGTGCTAGAGATCTAAGACCTTCCTCCTATGGCTACACCTTC. This codes for CSARDLRPSSYGYTF.

This chain uses TRBV29-1 with TRBJ1-1; D remains ambiguous. The V and J ends lost 5 bases and 1 base respectively, with 8 bases between them. The CDR3 is 12 residues long. Germline CDR1 reads SQVTM; CDR2 reads ANQGSEA. The chain's CDR3 is CSVFRGNTEAFF. CDR3 bases: TGCAGCGTTTTTCGGGGGAACACTGAAGCTTTCTTT.

This clonotype has more than one count but fewer than ten. The chain carries TRBV20-1 and TRBJ2-3, with 8 bases that match TRBD2. Germline trimming cut 0 bases from V and 0 bases from J; bases unmatched to any gene: 5. Germline values: CDR1 DFQATT, CDR2 SNEGSKA (reference sequence). The CDR3 consists of 16 residues. The CDR3 sequence is CSAREGGRTSTDTQYF. The CDR3 DNA follows: TGCAGTGCTAGAGAGGGCGGGAGGACTAGCACAGATACGCAGTATTTT.

The CDR3 protein is CSARGGGTGQIYEQYF. The CDR3 nucleotides read TGCAGTGCTAGGGGGGGAGGGACAGGGCAGATCTACGAGCAGTACTTC. The rearrangement links TRBV20-1 to TRBJ2-7; 9 bases fit TRBD1. CDR3 size: 16 residues. Germline assignment: CDR1 DFQATT and CDR2 SNEGSKA (reference sequence). The junction had 12 bases not matched to a gene; V was cut back by 3 bases and J by 3 bases.

This clonotype was counted only a few times. The chain carries TRBV2 and TRBJ1-1; no firm D call. The germline V gene has CDR1 SNHLY and CDR2 FYNNEI. The CDR3 extends over 13 amino acids. Trimming removed 7 bases from V and 1 base from J, with 10 bases in between. The CDR3 sequence: CASNPRANTEAFF. The CDR3 DNA follows: TGTGCCAGCAACCCACGGGCGAACACTGAAGCTTTCTTT.